The 21 T cell receptor beta chains presented below share a single source sample, sequenced in a study of human T cells and chemical hapten exposure. Indicated time point: pre-sensitization, week 0. Treatment here: therapeutic diphenylcyclopropenone sensitization with weekly scalp DPC. TCRdb fed the RACE reads into MiXCR, producing one record per CDR3 protein. The sample lists 150,000 to 200,000 distinct CDR3 sequences, roughly 30% seen once, with roughly 3% in the top ten. Sequencing used whole blood, obtained in connection with sensitization to the hapten diphenylcyclopropenone (DPC). The receptors shown here come from a woman under 40 with alopecia areata. Some clones in this sample may be carry-over from other donors' samples.

This clonotype was counted only a few times. The chain uses TRBV27 and TRBJ1-2; 8 positions match TRBD1. V shed 6 bases and J 3 bases; nucleotides not matched to a gene: 6. Germline V gene data show CDR1 as MNHEY and CDR2 as SMNVEV (reference sequence). The CDR3 consists of 14 residues. Here the CDR3 DNA reads TGTGCCAGCAGGCAGGGGGCGGTCCACTATGGCTACACCTTC. The encoded protein is CASRQGAVHYGYTF.

The CDR3 spells CSVANTGDEQYF. CDR3 DNA: TGCAGCGTAGCAAATACAGGGGACGAGCAGTACTTC. V usage is TRBV29-1 and J usage is TRBJ2-7, with 7 bases lining up with TRBD1. Germline V gene sequence: CDR1 SQVTM, CDR2 ANQGSEA. Germline trimming cut 6 bases from V and 5 bases from J; bases unmatched to any gene: 7. This CDR3 spans 12 amino acids.

This clonotype was found a few times. V and J are TRBV28 and TRBJ2-1, with TRBD2 matching 9 bases. This CDR3 is 15 amino acids long. Trimming at V came to 4 bases and at J to 7 bases, leaving 8 bases not matched to a gene. CDR1 and CDR2 (germline): MDHEN, SYDVKM. CDR3 region: CASSSPGLARNEQFF. DNA for the CDR3: TGTGCCAGCAGTTCCCCGGGACTAGCAAGGAATGAGCAGTTCTTC. The whole variable domain, filled in from reference TRBV28 and TRBJ2-1, reads DVKVTQSSRYLVKRTGEKVFLECVQDMDHENMFWYRQDPGLGLRLIYFSYDVKMKEKGDIPEGYSVSREKKERFSLILESASTNQTSMYLCASSSPGLARNEQFFGPGTRLTVL.

This clonotype was counted ten times or more. The rearrangement joins TRBV29-1 to TRBJ1-1; D unresolved. In germline, CDR1 is SQVTM, CDR2 ANQGSEA. The V and J ends lost 3 bases and 0 bases respectively, with 8 bases between them. The CDR3 is made up of 13 amino acids. CDR3 loop: CSVERVLNTEAFF. The CDR3 bases are TGCAGCGTTGAGCGCGTTTTGAACACTGAAGCTTTCTTT.

The V call is TRBV14, the J call TRBJ2-1; D not certain. Germline values: CDR1 SGHDN, CDR2 FVKESK. The CDR3 has 17 residues. V lost 0 bases, J lost 7 bases, and 19 bases lay in between. The CDR3 reads CASSQDSTEIIMNEQFF. CDR3 sequence (DNA): TGTGCCAGCAGCCAAGATTCGACGGAGATAATAATGAATGAGCAGTTCTTC.

The chain couples TRBV28 to TRBJ2-5; 9 bases are shared with TRBD1. Germline V gives CDR1 MDHEN, CDR2 SYDVKM. The V and J ends lost 6 bases and 7 bases, in that order; junction bases with no gene match: 12. The CDR3 is 15 residues long. As DNA, the CDR3 is TGTGCCAGCAGACCGACAGGGGGACCTCCATGGACCCAGTACTTC. Amino acid sequence: CASRPTGGPPWTQYF.

Only a few counts were recorded for this clonotype. This chain uses TRBV5-1 with TRBJ2-1; D perhaps matches TRBD2 (7 bases). Germline-derived CDR1 and CDR2 are SGHRS and YFSETQ. V lost 6 bases to trimming and J lost 0 bases, with 13 bases between them. The CDR3 is 15 amino acids. The CDR3 nucleotides are TGCGCCAGCACCGGGGGGCCGAGCTCCTACAATGAGCAGTTCTTC. This translates into CASTGGPSSYNEQFF.

The genes are TRBV18 and TRBJ1-2; possibly TRBD1 for D (5 bases). This CDR3 contains 15 residues. Germline-derived CDR1 and CDR2 are KGHSH and LQKENI. V dropped 2 bases and J dropped 0 bases, with 10 bases sitting between them. CDR3 region: CASSPSAGTNYGYTF. The DNA for the CDR3 is TGTGCCAGCTCACCATCGGCAGGGACTAACTATGGCTACACCTTC.

The rearrangement uses TRBV20-1 and TRBJ1-2; 7 positions agree with TRBD1. V lost 0 bases, J lost 2 bases, and 0 bases stayed unmatched. Germline assignment: CDR1 DFQATT and CDR2 SNEGSKA (reference sequence). CDR3 length equals 13 residues. CDR3 bases: TGCAGTGCTAGAGAGACAGGGAACTATGGCTACACCTTC. It yields the protein CSARETGNYGYTF.

This sequence joins TRBV5-1 and TRBJ2-1, with D perhaps TRBD1 or TRBD2 (6 bases each). Germline V gene lookup returns CDR1 SGHRS and CDR2 YFSETQ. This CDR3 comprises 16 residues. Trimming shortened V by 4 bases and J by 3 bases, and 17 bases separated the two germline ends. The CDR3 here is CASSPYRGVGYNEQFF. The CDR3 DNA is TGCGCCAGCAGCCCCTATAGGGGGGTCGGCTACAATGAGCAGTTCTTC.

This clonotype was seen a few times. CDR3: CASSVGTVSYEQYF. DNA of the CDR3: TGTGCCAGCAGCGTCGGGACAGTCTCCTACGAGCAGTACTTC. The V gene is TRBV9, the J gene TRBJ2-7; 7 bases align to TRBD1. Germline V gene data show CDR1 as SGDLS and CDR2 as YYNGEE. With V trimmed by 2 bases and J by 0 bases, 2 bases remained unmatched. The CDR3 contains 14 residues.

The CDR3 loop is CATTWSGLNTEAFF. CDR3 nucleotides: TGTGCCACTACTTGGTCTGGGTTGAACACTGAAGCTTTCTTT. The gene calls are TRBV28 and TRBJ1-1, with D hard to call. Germline lookup yields CDR1 MDHEN and CDR2 SYDVKM. V was cut by 10 bases and J by 0 bases, with 15 bases left in between. CDR3 size: 14 residues.

A remark on this clonotype: One end of the junction does not line up with germline, which may come from a read error. The CDR3 nucleotides read TGTGCTAGCAGCTTAGGGCCGGAAGGCACAGATACGCAGTATTTT. Its protein product is CASSLGPEGTDTQYF. This sequence joins TRBV7-7 and TRBJ2-3, with D unclear. The CDR3 sequence is 15 residues long. CDR1 is SSHAT and CDR2 is FNYEAQ in the germline V gene (reference sequence).

The table lists this clonotype with a count of one. V gene TRBV9 combines with J gene TRBJ1-2; D remains ambiguous. The CDR3 loop spans 17 amino acids. CDR1 is SGDLS and CDR2 is YYNGEE in the germline V gene. Trimming stripped 0 bases from V and 6 bases from J, with 21 bases between. The CDR3 nucleotides read TGTGCCAGCAGCGTAGGAGAGGGATCGGGAAAGCCGAATGGCTACACCTTC. It yields the protein CASSVGEGSGKPNGYTF. The variable domain in full, with the rest retrieved from reference TRBV9 and TRBJ1-2, is DSGVTQTPKHLITATGQRVTLRCSPRSGDLSVYWYQQSLDQGLQFLIQYYNGEERAKGNILERFSAQQFPDLHSELNLSSLELGDSALYFCASSVGEGSGKPNGYTFGSGTRLTVV.

The rearrangement joins TRBV20-1 to TRBJ1-2, with 7 bases aligning to TRBD1. Germline V gene sequence: CDR1 DFQATT, CDR2 SNEGSKA (reference sequence). This CDR3 has 13 amino acids. With V trimmed by 3 bases and J by 3 bases, 4 bases remained unmatched. CDR3 nucleotide sequence: TGCAGTGCTAGCACCACAGGGGACTATGGCTACACCTTC. Protein product: CSASTTGDYGYTF.

There are many counts of this clonotype. The V call is TRBV29-1, the J call TRBJ2-7; TRBD1 agrees at 7 bases. CDR1 SQVTM and CDR2 ANQGSEA come from the germline V gene. V lost 6 bases and J lost 2; bases outside the gene matches: 4. The CDR3 sequence is 12 residues long. CDR3 nucleotides: TGCAGCGTCCTGACAGGGCCCTACGAGCAGTACTTC. This encodes CSVLTGPYEQYF.

This clonotype was detected a few times. The chain has TRBV29-1 and TRBJ2-2; 8 bases are shared with TRBD2. The CDR3 sequence is 15 residues long. Germline-derived CDR1 and CDR2 are SQVTM and ANQGSEA. The ends lost 6 bases at V and 4 bases at J; junction bases unmatched: 10. The CDR3: CSVGSLAGFTGELFF. CDR3 coding DNA: TGCAGCGTCGGGAGTCTAGCGGGCTTCACCGGGGAGCTGTTTTTT.

CDR3 loop: CASSLGGRVYGYTF. CDR3 DNA: TGTGCCAGCAGCTTGGGAGGCAGGGTATATGGCTACACCTTC. The chain uses TRBV7-2 and TRBJ1-2, with a weak D call TRBD1 (5 bases). This CDR3 has 14 residues. V was pared by 3 bases and J by 5 bases, with 13 bases between. From germline, CDR1 is SGHTA and CDR2 FQGNSA.

This clonotype has only a few counts. The rearrangement joins TRBV6-1 to TRBJ1-2; unclear D gene. The CDR3 runs to 14 residues. Per germline, CDR1 MNHNS and CDR2 SASEGT. The V end was cut by 6 bases, the J end by 3 bases, with 14 bases between. CDR3 bases: TGTGCCAGCAGATCACAGACTCCGCACTATGGCTACACCTTC. Translation gives CASRSQTPHYGYTF.

The V and J genes are TRBV6-2 or TRBV6-3 and TRBJ2-1; a weak D match, TRBD2 (5 bases). V gave up 4 bases and J gave up 0 bases, with 22 bases separating them. Germline V gives CDR1 MNHEY, CDR2 SVGEGT. The CDR3 runs 19 residues. The CDR3 here is CASSFFSALTMSSYNEQFF. DNA for the CDR3: TGTGCCAGCAGTTTCTTTAGCGCCCTAACGATGAGCTCCTACAATGAGCAGTTCTTC.

This clonotype was observed a handful of times. The CDR3: CASSSPGAIPTYEQYF. The CDR3 DNA follows: TGTGCCAGCAGTTCCCCCGGCGCCATCCCTACCTACGAGCAGTACTTC. The chain joins TRBV28 to TRBJ2-7; D remains unclear. Germline assignment: CDR1 MDHEN and CDR2 SYDVKM. V lost 4 bases and J 2 bases, leaving 18 bases between the germline ends. The CDR3 is 16 residues long.